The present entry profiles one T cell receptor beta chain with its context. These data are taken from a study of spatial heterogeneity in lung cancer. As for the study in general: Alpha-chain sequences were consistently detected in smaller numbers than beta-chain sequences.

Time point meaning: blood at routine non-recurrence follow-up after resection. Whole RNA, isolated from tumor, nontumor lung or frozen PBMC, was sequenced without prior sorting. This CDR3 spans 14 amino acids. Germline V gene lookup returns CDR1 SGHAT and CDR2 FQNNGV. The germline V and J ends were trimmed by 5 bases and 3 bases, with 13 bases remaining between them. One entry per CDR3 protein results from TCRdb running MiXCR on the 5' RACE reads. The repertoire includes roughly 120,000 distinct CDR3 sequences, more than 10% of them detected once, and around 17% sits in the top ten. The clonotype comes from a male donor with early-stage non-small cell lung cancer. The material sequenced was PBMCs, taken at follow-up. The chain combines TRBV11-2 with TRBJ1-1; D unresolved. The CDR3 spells CASSPSRVDTEAFF. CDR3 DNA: TGTGCCAGCAGCCCATCGAGGGTTGACACTGAAGCTTTCTTT.